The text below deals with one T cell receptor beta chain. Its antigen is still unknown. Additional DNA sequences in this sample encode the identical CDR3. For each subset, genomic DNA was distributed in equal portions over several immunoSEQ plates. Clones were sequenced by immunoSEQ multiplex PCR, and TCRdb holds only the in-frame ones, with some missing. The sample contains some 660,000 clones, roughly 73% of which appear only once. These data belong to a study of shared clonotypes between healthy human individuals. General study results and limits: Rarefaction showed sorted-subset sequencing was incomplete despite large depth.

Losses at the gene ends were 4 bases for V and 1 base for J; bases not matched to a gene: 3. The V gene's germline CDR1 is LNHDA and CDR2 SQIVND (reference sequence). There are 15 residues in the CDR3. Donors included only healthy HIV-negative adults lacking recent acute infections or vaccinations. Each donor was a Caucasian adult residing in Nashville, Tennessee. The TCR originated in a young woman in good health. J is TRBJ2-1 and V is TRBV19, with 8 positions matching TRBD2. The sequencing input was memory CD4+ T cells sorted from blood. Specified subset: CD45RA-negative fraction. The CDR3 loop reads CASSTTSGSYNEQFF. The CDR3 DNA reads TGTGCCAGTAGTACCACTAGCGGATCCTACAATGAGCAGTTCTTC.